The 4 T cell receptor beta chains presented below share a single source sample, sequenced in a study of blood T cell repertoires in COVID-19. Profiling relied on immunoSEQ multiplex PCR, and the TCRdb table lists in-frame clones only, not all of them. The table has about 14,000 clones, approximately 82% seen once. Sequenced material: peripheral blood. Receptors were obtained from a woman between 50 and 59 years old with active or convalescent COVID-19.

The genes are TRBV9 and TRBJ2-2; D ambiguous. The CDR3 is made up of 13 amino acids. The germline V and J ends were trimmed by 3 bases and 3 bases, with 6 bases remaining between them. Germline V gene sequence: CDR1 SGDLS, CDR2 YYNGEE. CDR3 DNA: TGTGCCAGCAGCGGCAGGTACACCGGGGAGCTGTTTTTT. Translated: CASSGRYTGELFF.

This sequence joins TRBV5-8 and TRBJ2-7; perhaps TRBD1 as D (6 bases). Germline V gene lookup returns CDR1 SGHTS and CDR2 YDEGEE. This CDR3 is built from 13 residues. The ends were cut back, 4 bases at V and 3 bases at J, with 11 bases in the middle. The CDR3: CASSPRTDYEQYF. The CDR3 DNA reads TGTGCCAGCAGCCCCAGGACAGACTACGAGCAGTACTTC.

V usage is TRBV10-3 and J usage is TRBJ1-5; 11 nucleotides match TRBD1. V trimming: 0 bases; J trimming: 10 bases; junction bases outside the gene matches: 8. The CDR3 has 16 amino acids. Germline V gene sequence: CDR1 ENHRY, CDR2 SYGVKD. This CDR3 reads CAISESRGQGAHPQHF. The CDR3 DNA sequence: TGTGCCATCAGTGAGTCGAGAGGACAGGGGGCGCATCCCCAGCATTTT.

The count of this clone is one. The rearrangement links TRBV24-1 to TRBJ1-5, with D maybe TRBD1 (6 bases). Trimming shortened V by 4 bases and J by 0 bases, and 15 bases separated the two germline ends. Germline values: CDR1 KGHDR, CDR2 SFDVKD. The CDR3 spans 17 residues. The CDR3 is CATSDPTGPGSNQPQHF. CDR3 coding DNA: TGTGCCACCAGTGACCCGACAGGTCCTGGTAGCAATCAGCCCCAGCATTTT.